Listed below are T cell receptor beta chains from one sample, sequenced in a study of cytomegalovirus exposure and HLA in healthy donors. Data came from immunoSEQ multiplex PCR; TCRdb stores just in-frame clones and leaves some out. This sample yields 90,000 to 110,000 clones, of which around nine tenths are seen a single time; roughly 2.1% belongs to the top ten. The sample comprised PBMCs. Receptor source: a woman aged 18-35 years in good health and CMV-seronegative. The CDR3 runs from the conserved cysteine through the conserved F or W. Fields, in order: clone size, J gene, V gene, D gene, CDR3 DNA, CDR3 protein. A D gene is named only where the DNA matches it firmly. Some rows have no size entry. The others give once, few or many, or a class for an expanded clone.

NA TRBJ2-7 TRBV28 NA TGTGCCAGCAGTTTAGAGGGGGTCTCCTACGAGCAGTACTTC CASSLEGVSYEQYF
NA TRBJ1-1 TRBV13 NA TGTGCCAGCAGCTTAGACAGGAACACTGAAGCTTTCTTT CASSLDRNTEAFF
NA TRBJ2-3 TRBV19 NA TGTGCCAGTAGTCCCGTCCGCGGGGGCACAGATACGCAGTATTTT CASSPVRGGTDTQYF
NA TRBJ2-1 TRBV5-1 NA TGCGCCAGCAGCCCCACGAGGGGGTCCACCAATGAGCAGTTCTTC CASSPTRGSTNEQFF
NA TRBJ1-1 TRBV18 NA TGTGCCAGCTCACCTTCAGGCTTAAACACTGAAGCTTTCTTT CASSPSGLNTEAFF
NA TRBJ1-2 TRBV19 NA TGTGCCAGTAGTATAGCCCTGATTGGCCATGGCTACACCTTC CASSIALIGHGYTF
NA TRBJ2-1 TRBV2 TRBD2 TGTGCCAGCAGACTGACTAGCGGTCGCTACAATGAGCAGTTCTTC CASRLTSGRYNEQFF
NA TRBJ2-7 TRBV5-1 TRBD1 TGCGCCAGCAGCCAAAGACTCCGGGACAGGGTTCACGAGCAGTACTTC CASSQRLRDRVHEQYF
NA TRBJ1-5 TRBV6-1 TRBD1 TGTGCCAGCACCCTTAGGGGGCAGGATCAGCCCCAGCATTTT CASTLRGQDQPQHF
NA TRBJ2-1 TRBV5-1 NA TGCGCCAGCAGTATTCTGCCCTTAGCGGAGAGCTCCTACAATGAGCAGTTCTTC CASSILPLAESSYNEQFF
NA TRBJ2-7 TRBV4-2 NA TGTGCCAGCAGCCGCAGGGGGACTAGGAGCTTAGAGCAGTACTTC CASSRRGTRSLEQYF
NA TRBJ2-7 TRBV28 NA TGTGCCAGCAGTTTGCAGGGAAGAGCCTACGAGCAGTACTTC CASSLQGRAYEQYF
NA TRBJ2-1 TRBV2 TRBD2 TGTGCCAGCAGCCGTCCAGCGGGAGAGCATGAGCAGTTCTTC CASSRPAGEHEQFF
NA TRBJ2-4 TRBV6-5 TRBD1 TGTGCCAGCAGTTACCGGGGACAGGGTAACATTCAGTACTTC CASSYRGQGNIQYF
NA TRBJ1-4 TRBV4-2 NA TGTGCCAGCAGCCAAGATGTGGGGGGGCCTTCTAATGAAAAACTGTTTTTT CASSQDVGGPSNEKLFF
NA TRBJ1-2 TRBV11-2 NA TGTGCCAGCAGCTTAGATCCTCAGGGGTTCGAAGGCTACACCTTC CASSLDPQGFEGYTF
NA TRBJ2-3 TRBV10-3 NA TGTGCCATCAGTGAGCAAGTCCCAGGCCCCACAGATACGCAGTATTTT CAISEQVPGPTDTQYF
NA TRBJ2-5 TRBV11-1 NA TGTGCCAGCAGTCGTGCCCCCGTCGCGGAGACCCAGTACTTC CASSRAPVAETQYF
NA TRBJ1-4 TRBV4-3 NA TGCGCCAGCAGCCACCAAGGACAGAGCCAAAAACTGTTTTTT CASSHQGQSQKLFF
NA TRBJ1-2 TRBV5-4 TRBD1 TGTGCCAGCAGCTTGCCCACTACTGACAGGGCTCGGGGCTACACCTTC CASSLPTTDRARGYTF
few TRBJ1-2 TRBV2 TRBD1 TGTGCCAGAAGGACAGGGTTTGGCTACACCTTC CARRTGFGYTF
NA TRBJ2-3 TRBV4-3 NA TGCGCCAGCAGCCCCAAGTCCTGGGACTCGTACACAGATACGCAGTATTTT CASSPKSWDSYTDTQYF
NA TRBJ2-5 TRBV5-1 TRBD2 TGCGCCAGCAGCTCCTGGACTAGCGGGGCCCAAGAGACCCAGTACTTC CASSSWTSGAQETQYF
NA TRBJ2-3 TRBV5-1 NA TGCGCCAGCAGCTCCGGGACTCCCACAGATACGCAGTATTTT CASSSGTPTDTQYF
NA TRBJ2-5 TRBV7-9 NA TGTGCCAGCAGCTTCTCTCGAGCGGGAGAGACCCAGTACTTC CASSFSRAGETQYF
NA TRBJ1-2 TRBV2 NA TGTGCCAGCAACCCCCGGACATCCTTAGATGGCTACACCTTC CASNPRTSLDGYTF
NA TRBJ2-5 TRBV5-4 TRBD2 TGTGCCAGCAGCCGACCGGGACTACAAGAGACCCAGTACTTC CASSRPGLQETQYF
NA TRBJ2-7 TRBV7-8 TRBD1 TGTGCCAGCAGCAATAGATTGACAGGGTACTACGAGCAGTACTTC CASSNRLTGYYEQYF
NA TRBJ1-1 TRBV19 NA TGTGCCAGTAGTTGGGGACAACCAAACACTGAAGCTTTCTTT CASSWGQPNTEAFF
NA TRBJ2-2 TRBV27 TRBD1 TGTGCCAGCAGTCGACAGACAGGGGCCGGGGAGCTGTTTTTT CASSRQTGAGELFF
once TRBJ2-1 TRBV28 NA TGTGCCAGCAGTTCCTTGACAGACCTCTACAATGAGCAGTTCTTC CASSSLTDLYNEQFF
few TRBJ2-5 TRBV29-1 TRBD1 TGCAGCGTTGCAAGGACAGGGCAAGAGACCCAGTACTTC CSVARTGQETQYF
few TRBJ2-1 TRBV9 NA TGTGCCAGCAGCGTAGGGCTAGCGCTTTACAATGAGCAGTTCTTC CASSVGLALYNEQFF
NA TRBJ2-5 TRBV5-1 NA TGCGCCAGCAGCTCTGGCCGGCGGACACCTCCTTACCAAGAGACCCAGTACTTC CASSSGRRTPPYQETQYF
NA TRBJ1-2 TRBV29-1 TRBD1 TGCAGCGTTGAAACGGGACAGGGATACTATGGCTACACCTTC CSVETGQGYYGYTF
NA TRBJ2-1 TRBV9 NA TGTGCCAGCAGCGCCCCCGGGGGCTCCTACAATGAGCAGTTCTTC CASSAPGGSYNEQFF
NA TRBJ1-5 TRBV5-1 TRBD1 TGCGCCAGCAGCCCGGGGGACAGGGGAGGTCCCAATCAGCCCCAGCATTTT CASSPGDRGGPNQPQHF
NA TRBJ2-2 TRBV18 NA TGTGCCAGCTCACCAACTAGAGAGGGCACCGGGGAGCTGTTTTTT CASSPTREGTGELFF
NA TRBJ2-2 TRBV5-4 TRBD2 TGTGCCAGCAGCCCGAGGCCTAGCGGGGGGGCCGAGGAGCTGTTTTTT CASSPRPSGGAEELFF
once TRBJ1-3 TRBV7-9 NA TGTGCCAGCAGCTTAAGCGCACCACCAGGAAACACCATATATTTT CASSLSAPPGNTIYF
once TRBJ1-1 TRBV5-1 TRBD1 TGCGCCAGCAGCTCGGGACAGTCGAACACTGAAGCTTTCTTT CASSSGQSNTEAFF
NA TRBJ1-2 TRBV18 TRBD1 TGTGCCAGCTCACCACCCCCGACAGGGGGTTTCTTAAACTATGGCTACACCTTC CASSPPPTGGFLNYGYTF
NA TRBJ2-3 TRBV5-1 NA TGCGCCAGCAGCTTTGGCAGTCTCACAGATACGCAGTATTTT CASSFGSLTDTQYF
NA TRBJ2-6 TRBV6-4 NA TGTGCCAGCAGTGAGGAGAGCTCTGGGGCCAACGTCCTGACTTTC CASSEESSGANVLTF
NA TRBJ2-1 TRBV27 TRBD2 TGTGCCAGCAGTTTGGTGCGGGAGGGCCTCGGCTACAATGAGCAGTTCTTC CASSLVREGLGYNEQFF
NA TRBJ2-1 TRBV23-1 NA TGCGCCAGCAGTCAAACGACAGGTTTAAATGAGCAGTTCTTC CASSQTTGLNEQFF
once TRBJ1-2 TRBV5-4 TRBD1 TGTGCCAGCAGCCACGACAGGGAAAGCTACACCTTC CASSHDRESYTF
few TRBJ1-6 TRBV6-6 NA TGTGCCAGCCGGGGGACCCTTTATTGGAACCTCCACTTT CASRGTLYWNLHF
NA TRBJ1-1 TRBV28 TRBD1 TGTGCCAGCAGTGGCGGACGACAGGGGTATTTGGGGGCTGAAGCTTTCTTT CASSGGRQGYLGAEAFF
once TRBJ2-2 TRBV6-5 NA TGTGCCACCCGTCCCAGGGGCACCGGGGAGCTGTTTTTT CATRPRGTGELFF
NA TRBJ2-3 TRBV27 TRBD2 TGTGCCAGCAGCACCCAACCCGATCTAGCGGGGGGGCGCACAGATACGCAGTATTTT CASSTQPDLAGGRTDTQYF
NA TRBJ2-3 TRBV7-2 TRBD1 TGTGCCAGCAGCTCCGGGACAGGGGGGGCAGATACGCAGTATTTT CASSSGTGGADTQYF
NA TRBJ2-7 TRBV29-1 NA TGCAGCGTTGACCAGGGTAGCTACGAGCAGTACTTC CSVDQGSYEQYF
once TRBJ2-1 TRBV9 TRBD2 TGTGCCAGCAGCGCCCCCTCGGGGCGGGGGTACAATGAGCAGTTCTTC CASSAPSGRGYNEQFF
NA TRBJ1-2 TRBV27 NA TGTGCCAGCAGTTTGTACCCCACAGCCGGCTACACCTTC CASSLYPTAGYTF
many TRBJ1-3 TRBV7-2 NA TGTGCCAGCAGCCGGACGGGCAGGGAAATCTCTGGAAACACCATATATTTT CASSRTGREISGNTIYF
few TRBJ1-6 TRBV18 NA TGTGCCAGCGCCGAGGGCACGCTACCCCTCCACTTT CASAEGTLPLHF
once TRBJ2-1 TRBV29-1 NA TGCAGCGTTGATGACAGGACCCCCAATGAGCAGTTCTTC CSVDDRTPNEQFF
NA TRBJ2-5 TRBV5-4 TRBD2 TGTGCCAGCAGCAGTGAGGCCAGCGGGGGTGAGACCCAGTACTTC CASSSEASGGETQYF
few TRBJ2-7 TRBV4-1 TRBD2 TGCGCCAGCAGCCCCGGACTAGCGGGGGGTAACGAGCAGTACTTC CASSPGLAGGNEQYF